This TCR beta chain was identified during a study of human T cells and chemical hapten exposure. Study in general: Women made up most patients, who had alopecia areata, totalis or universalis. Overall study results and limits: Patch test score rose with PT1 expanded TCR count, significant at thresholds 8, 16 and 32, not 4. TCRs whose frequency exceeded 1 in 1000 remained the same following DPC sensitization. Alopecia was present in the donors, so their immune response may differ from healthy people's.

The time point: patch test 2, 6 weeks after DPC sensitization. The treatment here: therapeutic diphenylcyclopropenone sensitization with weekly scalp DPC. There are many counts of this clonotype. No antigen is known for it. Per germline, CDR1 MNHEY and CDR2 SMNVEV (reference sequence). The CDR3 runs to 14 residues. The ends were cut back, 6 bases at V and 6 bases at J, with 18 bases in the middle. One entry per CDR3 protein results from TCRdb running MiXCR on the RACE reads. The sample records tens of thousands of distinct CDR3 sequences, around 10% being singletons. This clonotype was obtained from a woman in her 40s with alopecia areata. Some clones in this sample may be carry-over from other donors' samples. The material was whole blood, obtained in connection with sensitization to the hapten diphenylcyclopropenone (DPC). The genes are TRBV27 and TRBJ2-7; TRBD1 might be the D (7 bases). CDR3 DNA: TGTGCCAGCAGACTGATCACAGGGGACTCCGAGCAGTACTTC. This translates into CASRLITGDSEQYF.